The text below deals with one TCR beta chain. The sample originates from a study of blood T cell repertoires in COVID-19. Germline V gene data show CDR1 as LNHDA and CDR2 as SQIVND (reference sequence). V was clipped by 2 bases and J by 7 bases, with 18 bases between them. The CDR3 covers 16 residues. Using immunoSEQ multiplex PCR, the repertoire was profiled, and TCRdb retains in-frame clones only, with some absent. The data show about 310,000 clones, 90% seen once. This sequence was found in a woman in her thirties or forties with COVID-19, enrolled during active disease. This chain links TRBV19 with TRBJ2-1; possibly TRBD1 for D (6 bases). Sequencing was done on a sample of peripheral blood. This CDR3 is CASSIRHRELVNEQFF. CDR3 sequence (DNA): TGTGCCAGTAGTATACGACACAGGGAATTGGTGAATGAGCAGTTCTTC.